These 11 T cell receptor beta chains originate from one sample sequenced in a study of OX40 agonist ivuxolimab in advanced cancers. Assay: immunoSEQ multiplex PCR; the TCRdb copy retains only in-frame clones and omits some. This sample has fewer than 75,000 clones; around 90% occur once, and the top ten carry roughly 0.7%. The sample consisted of CD4+ or CD8+ T cells sorted from blood, taken in a trial of the OX40 agonist ivuxolimab. These receptors all come from an adult with an advanced solid tumor such as melanoma, head and neck, liver or kidney cancer.

The V call is TRBV5-6, the J call TRBJ2-7; D not resolved. V dropped 0 bases and J dropped 2 bases, with 6 bases sitting between them. The CDR3 totals 13 residues. Germline CDR1 is SGHDT and CDR2 is YYEEEE. The CDR3 here is CASSLESAYEQYF. The CDR3 bases are TGTGCCAGCAGCTTGGAGTCAGCCTACGAGCAGTACTTC.

This clone was observed once. The J gene is TRBJ1-5, the V gene TRBV7-2; 9 positions agree with TRBD1. V lost 5 bases and J lost 7; bases outside the gene matches: 6. Germline CDR1 reads SGHTA; CDR2 reads FQGNSA. The CDR3 consists of 14 residues. CDR3 bases: TGTGCCAGCAGCGGGACAGGGTCGGGACAGCCCCAGCATTTT. It is translated as CASSGTGSGQPQHF.

The V gene is TRBV5-6, the J gene TRBJ2-5; no definite D call. V lost 2 bases and J lost 5, with 10 bases in between. This CDR3 is 13 amino acids long. Looked up from germline, CDR1 is SGHDT and CDR2 is YYEEEE. CDR3 residues: CASSLPIAETQYF. The CDR3, as DNA: TGTGCCAGCAGCTTACCAATTGCGGAGACCCAGTACTTC.

The V and J genes are TRBV19 and TRBJ1-3; D remains unclear. This CDR3 has 17 amino acids. Trimming shortened V by 0 bases and J by 0 bases, and 12 bases separated the two germline ends. Germline assignment: CDR1 LNHDA and CDR2 SQIVND (reference sequence). In DNA, the CDR3 is TGTGCCAGTAGTATAGATCACAGCAGATACTCTGGAAACACCATATATTTT. Protein: CASSIDHSRYSGNTIYF.

This chain links TRBV11-2 with TRBJ1-2; D is perhaps TRBD1 (6 bases). Germline CDR1 is SGHAT and CDR2 is FQNNGV. The CDR3 is 15 amino acids. V was clipped by 4 bases and J by 0 bases, with 12 bases between them. DNA of the CDR3: TGTGCCAGCAGCTCTGGACAGAGAACTAACTATGGCTACACCTTC. Its protein product is CASSSGQRTNYGYTF.

This clone was recorded only once. This chain links TRBV7-2 with TRBJ2-7; D possibly matches TRBD1 or TRBD2 (6 bases each). Germline values: CDR1 SGHTA, CDR2 FQGNSA. This CDR3 has 14 residues. V shed 3 bases and J shed 7 bases, with 16 bases lying between them. This chain's CDR3 is CASSFTGQGREQYF. Written as DNA, the CDR3 is TGTGCCAGCAGCTTTACGGGGCAGGGGAGGGAGCAGTACTTC.

The J gene is TRBJ1-6, the V gene TRBV28; TRBD1 matches at 7 bases. Looked up from germline, CDR1 is MDHEN and CDR2 is SYDVKM. V dropped 4 bases and J dropped 7; count of bases not matched to a gene: 7. This CDR3 is built from 15 residues. CDR3 in amino acids: CASSSDTGENSPLHF. The CDR3 nucleotides read TGTGCCAGCAGTTCCGACACAGGGGAGAATTCACCCCTCCACTTT. The full variable domain, its missing parts supplied by reference TRBV28 and TRBJ1-6, is DVKVTQSSRYLVKRTGEKVFLECVQDMDHENMFWYRQDPGLGLRLIYFSYDVKMKEKGDIPEGYSVSREKKERFSLILESASTNQTSMYLCASSSDTGENSPLHFGNGTRLTVT.

The chain joins TRBV18 to TRBJ2-7; TRBD1 is a possible D gene (5 bases). This CDR3 is built from 15 residues. CDR1 and CDR2 from the germline V gene are KGHSH and LQKENI. Trimming left V 3 bases short and J 1 base short, with 13 bases between. The CDR3 sequence is CASSPGAGGSYEQYF. The DNA for the CDR3 is TGTGCCAGCTCACCTGGGGCAGGTGGGTCCTACGAGCAGTACTTC.

The chain is built from TRBV5-1 and TRBJ2-5, with 13 bases aligning to TRBD2. J gave up 6 bases and V 4 bases, and 6 bases lay outside the gene matches. The length of the CDR3 is 15 residues. The germline CDR1 and CDR2 sequences are SGHRS and YFSETQ. The CDR3 is CASSQTSGRLKTQYF. The CDR3 bases are TGCGCCAGCAGCCAGACTAGCGGGAGGTTGAAGACCCAGTACTTC. The whole variable domain, remainder taken from reference TRBV5-1 and TRBJ2-5, is KAGVTQTPRYLIKTRGQQVTLSCSPISGHRSVSWYQQTPGQGLQFLFEYFSETQRNKGNFPGRFSGRQFSNSRSEMNVSTLELGDSALYLCASSQTSGRLKTQYFGPGTRLLVL.

The rearrangement links TRBV7-3 to TRBJ2-3; D may be TRBD2 (6 bases). Germline V gives CDR1 SGHTA, CDR2 FQGTGA. Trimming shortened V by 5 bases and J by 3 bases, and 15 bases separated the two germline ends. The CDR3 loop spans 15 amino acids. DNA for the CDR3: TGTGCCAGCAGCCTTACGGGAGTTCAGACAGATACGCAGTATTTT. Its translation: CASSLTGVQTDTQYF.

The chain uses TRBV19 and TRBJ1-1, with D maybe TRBD1 (6 bases). The CDR3 is 13 residues long. V was shortened by 4 bases and J by 3 bases, with 9 bases between the two germline ends. CDR1 LNHDA and CDR2 SQIVND come from the germline V gene (reference sequence). In nucleotides, the CDR3 is TGTGCCAGTAGTACGGACAGAGACACTGAAGCTTTCTTT. Translated, it gives CASSTDRDTEAFF. The whole variable domain, remainder taken from reference TRBV19 and TRBJ1-1, is DGGITQSPKYLFRKEGQNVTLSCEQNLNHDAMYWYRQDPGQGLRLIYYSQIVNDFQKGDIAEGYSVSREKKESFPLTVTSAQKNPTAFYLCASSTDRDTEAFFGQGTRLTVV.